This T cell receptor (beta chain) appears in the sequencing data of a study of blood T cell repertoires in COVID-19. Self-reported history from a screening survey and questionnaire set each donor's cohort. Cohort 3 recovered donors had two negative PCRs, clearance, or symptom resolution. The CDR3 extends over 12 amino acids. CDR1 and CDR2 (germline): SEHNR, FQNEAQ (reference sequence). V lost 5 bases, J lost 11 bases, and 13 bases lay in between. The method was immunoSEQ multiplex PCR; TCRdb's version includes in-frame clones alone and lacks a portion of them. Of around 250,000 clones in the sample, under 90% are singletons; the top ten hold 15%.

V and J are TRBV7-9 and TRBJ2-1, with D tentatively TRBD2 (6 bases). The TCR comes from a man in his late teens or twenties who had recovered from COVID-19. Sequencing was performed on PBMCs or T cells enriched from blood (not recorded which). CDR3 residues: CASSRDSLKQFF. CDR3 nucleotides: TGTGCCAGCAGCCGGGACTCCCTAAAGCAGTTCTTC.